A selection of T cell receptor beta chains follows, all from one sample in a study of T cell repertoires in cytomegalovirus infection. TCRdb itself ran the reads through MiXCR, one entry per CDR3 protein. The repertoire holds approximately 500,000 distinct CDR3 sequences, with about 15% as singletons. The sequenced sample consisted of CD8+ T cells from PBMCs. Receptors originate from a human donor in good health (CMV status not recorded). Some clones in this sample may be carry-over from other donors' samples. Each CDR3 is given with its conserved first and last residue. A D gene is named only where the DNA matches it firmly. Rows may omit the clone size; those that give it use once, few, many or a size class.

clone size	D gene	V gene	J gene	CDR3 DNA	CDR3 protein
-	TRBD1	TRBV6-6	TRBJ2-3	TGTGCCAGCAGTTACCCTGGACAGGGTACAGATACGCAGTATTTT	CASSYPGQGTDTQYF
many	TRBD2	TRBV28	TRBJ2-3	TGTGCCAGCAGCCCTTACGGACGACTAGCGGGTAATACAGATACGCAGTATTTT	CASSPYGRLAGNTDTQYF
few	-	TRBV27	TRBJ2-1	TGTGCCAGCAGTTCCGTGAGGGACTACAATGAGCAGTTCTTC	CASSSVRDYNEQFF
many	TRBD1	TRBV4-1	TRBJ2-4	TGCGCCAGCAGCCCAGACGTCCGGGACAGGGGGCCCAAAAACATTCAGTACTTC	CASSPDVRDRGPKNIQYF
few	TRBD2	TRBV27	TRBJ2-3	TGTGCCAGCAGGCGCGCCCCGGGGGGGCGAGAGAGAGATACGCAGTATTTT	CASRRAPGGRERDTQYF
-	-	TRBV2	TRBJ2-3	TGTGCCAGCAGGCCGGGACTCCGTGGAGATACGCAGTATTTT	CASRPGLRGDTQYF
many	TRBD2	TRBV7-2	TRBJ2-7	TGTGCCAGCAGCTTAGTAGCGGGGAACCCCTACGAGCAGTACTTC	CASSLVAGNPYEQYF
many	-	TRBV4-1	TRBJ2-7	TGCGCCAGCAGCCAAGCGGAGGGATCCTACGAGCAGTACTTC	CASSQAEGSYEQYF
many	TRBD1	TRBV15	TRBJ1-6	TGTGCCACCAAAACCGGGACAGGGGTGACACCCCTCCACTTT	CATKTGTGVTPLHF
-	-	TRBV6-5	TRBJ2-3	TGTGCCAGCACCCATGGAGGGAGTGGAGATACGCAGTATTTT	CASTHGGSGDTQYF
many	TRBD1	TRBV6-6	TRBJ1-2	TGTGCCAGCAGTTACGGACAGGGATACTATGGCTACACCTTC	CASSYGQGYYGYTF
few	TRBD2	TRBV30	TRBJ2-1	TGTGCCTGTGGAACTAGCGGTTACAATGAGCAGTTCTTC	CACGTSGYNEQFF
-	-	TRBV5-6	TRBJ1-2	TGTGCCAGCAGCTTGGACCCTGTTTCTAACTCTGGCTACACCTTC	CASSLDPVSNSGYTF
-	TRBD1	TRBV5-6	TRBJ1-2	TGTGCCAGCAGCTTCGGGACAGGGTACTATGGCTACACCTTC	CASSFGTGYYGYTF
-	-	TRBV9	TRBJ1-1	TGTGCCAGCAGCGCCCGGACGGGGATTAACACTGAAGCTTTCTTT	CASSARTGINTEAFF
few	TRBD1	TRBV27	TRBJ1-5	TGTGCCAGCAGTAACAGGGGATACAATCAGCCCCAGCATTTT	CASSNRGYNQPQHF
-	-	TRBV15	TRBJ2-4	TGTGCCACCAGCAGAGGATCGGGGAGTGGGAGAAACATTCAGTACTTC	CATSRGSGSGRNIQYF
few	-	TRBV27	TRBJ2-1	TGTGCCAGCAGTTTAAACTTAGATGAGCAGTTCTTC	CASSLNLDEQFF
many	TRBD2	TRBV7-9	TRBJ2-5	TGTGCCAGCAGCCCCCCAGGGACTAGCGGGGGCTTGTACCAAGAGACCCAGTACTTC	CASSPPGTSGGLYQETQYF
many	-	TRBV7-9	TRBJ2-6	TGTGCCAGCAGCTCGCCCACCAGGGCCACTGGGGCCAACGTCCTGACTTTC	CASSSPTRATGANVLTF
-	-	TRBV6-6	TRBJ2-1	TGTGCCAGCAGTGCCCTAGCGATCCTTGCCAATGAGCAGTTCTTC	CASSALAILANEQFF